This T cell receptor (beta chain) is from a study of post-analysis software for immune sequencing data. Study-level information: Patients with relapsing-remitting, secondary progressive and progressive-relapsing multiple sclerosis courses were all represented.

Study outcomes and limitations: TRBV5-6, TRBV5-1 and TRBV20-1 were among 4 or 5 TRBV segments more frequent in patients than controls. Those samples that were prepared in the same batch co-clustered strongly by F measure.

With regard to this clonotype: Its antigen is currently unknown.

Unique molecular identifiers were built into the TCR beta cDNA libraries. Each CDR3 protein gets one entry after TCRdb re-called the PCR reads with MiXCR. The profile shows about 560,000 distinct CDR3 sequences, roughly 45% of them singletons. Per germline, CDR1 SGHAT and CDR2 FQDESV (reference sequence). The CDR3 has 13 residues. Trimming stripped 7 bases from V and 4 bases from J, with 13 bases between. The V call is TRBV11-1, the J call TRBJ1-1; D is ambiguous. Source material: blood. The source of this sequence is a girl between 5 and 17 years old with multiple sclerosis. CDR3 nucleotides: TGTGCCAGCATCACCCGGTGGTGCACTGAAGCTTTCTTT. Protein: CASITRWCTEAFF.